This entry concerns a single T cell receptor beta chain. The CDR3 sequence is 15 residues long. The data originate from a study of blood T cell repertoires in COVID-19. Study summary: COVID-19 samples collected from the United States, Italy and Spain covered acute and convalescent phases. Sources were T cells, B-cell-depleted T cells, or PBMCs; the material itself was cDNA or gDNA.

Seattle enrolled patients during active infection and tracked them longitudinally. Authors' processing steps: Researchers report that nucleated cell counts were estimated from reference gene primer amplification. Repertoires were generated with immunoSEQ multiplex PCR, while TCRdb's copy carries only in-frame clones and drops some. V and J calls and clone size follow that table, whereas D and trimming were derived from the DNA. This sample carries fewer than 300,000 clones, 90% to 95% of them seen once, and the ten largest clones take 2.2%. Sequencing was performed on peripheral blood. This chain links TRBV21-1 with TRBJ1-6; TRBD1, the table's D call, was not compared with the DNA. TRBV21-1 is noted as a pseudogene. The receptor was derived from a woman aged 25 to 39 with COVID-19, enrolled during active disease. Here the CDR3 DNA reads TGTGCCAGCAGCGCACCGGGCAGGGTTGGTTCACCCCTCCACTTT. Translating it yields CASSAPGRVGSPLHF.